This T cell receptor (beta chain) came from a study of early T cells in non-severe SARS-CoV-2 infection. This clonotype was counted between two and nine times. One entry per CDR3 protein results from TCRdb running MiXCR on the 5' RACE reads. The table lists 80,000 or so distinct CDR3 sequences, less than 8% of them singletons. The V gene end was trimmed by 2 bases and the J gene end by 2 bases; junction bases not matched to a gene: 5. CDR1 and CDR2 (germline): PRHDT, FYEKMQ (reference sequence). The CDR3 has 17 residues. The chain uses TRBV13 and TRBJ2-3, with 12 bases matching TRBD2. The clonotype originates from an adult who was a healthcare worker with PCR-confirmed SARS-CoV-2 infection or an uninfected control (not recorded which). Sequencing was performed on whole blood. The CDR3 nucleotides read TGTGCCAGCAGCTTACCGACTAGCGGGGGACCCACAGATACGCAGTATTTT. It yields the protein CASSLPTSGGPTDTQYF. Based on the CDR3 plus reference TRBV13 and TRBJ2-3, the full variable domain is AAGVIQSPRHLIKEKRETATLKCYPIPRHDTVYWYQQGPGQDPQFLISFYEKMQSDKGSIPDRFSAQQFSDYHSELNMSSLELGDSALYFCASSLPTSGGPTDTQYFGPGTRLTVL.